This TCR beta chain was sequenced in a study of blood T cell repertoires in COVID-19. In the authors' methods: Researchers report that nucleated cell counts were estimated from reference gene primer amplification. Assay used: immunoSEQ multiplex PCR; TCRdb lists only in-frame clones, some missing. Clone size and the V and J calls come from that table; the DNA yielded D and trimming. Of 200,000 to 250,000 clones in the sample, about 85% were seen once. The specimen was peripheral blood. The clonotype was recovered from a woman aged 80 or older with active or convalescent COVID-19.

The CDR3 region is CASSQESQGFLRKLFF. CDR3 nucleotide sequence: TGTGCCAGCAGCCAAGAGTCTCAGGGGTTCCTAAGAAAACTGTTTTTT. The rearrangement links TRBV4-2 to TRBJ1-4; D is perhaps TRBD1 (6 bases). The CDR3 sequence is 16 residues long. The V gene lost 0 bases and the J gene lost 10 bases, with 18 bases spanning the gap. Germline CDR1 reads LGHNA; CDR2 reads YNFKEQ.